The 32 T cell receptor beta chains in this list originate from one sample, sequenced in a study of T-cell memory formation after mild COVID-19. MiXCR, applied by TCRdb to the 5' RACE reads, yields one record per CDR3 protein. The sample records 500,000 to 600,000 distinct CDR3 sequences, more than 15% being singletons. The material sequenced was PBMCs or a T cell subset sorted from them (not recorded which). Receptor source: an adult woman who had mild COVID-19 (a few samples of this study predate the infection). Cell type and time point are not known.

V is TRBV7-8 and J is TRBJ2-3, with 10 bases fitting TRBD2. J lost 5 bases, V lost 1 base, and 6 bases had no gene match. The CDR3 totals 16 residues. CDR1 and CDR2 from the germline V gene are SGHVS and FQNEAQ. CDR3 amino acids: CASSLELAGAEDTQYF. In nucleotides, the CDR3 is TGTGCCAGCAGCTTAGAGCTAGCGGGAGCTGAAGATACGCAGTATTTT.

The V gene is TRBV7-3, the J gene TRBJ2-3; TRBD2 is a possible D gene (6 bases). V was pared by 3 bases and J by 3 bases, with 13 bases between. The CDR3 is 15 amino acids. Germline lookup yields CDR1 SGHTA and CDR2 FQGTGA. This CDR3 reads CASSFTGGGTDTQYF. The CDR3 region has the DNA TGTGCCAGCAGCTTTACCGGTGGAGGGACAGATACGCAGTATTTT.

In nucleotides, the CDR3 is TGTGCCAGCAGTCCTGGCCCGGGACAGGGCTCCTACGAGCAGTACTTC. Translating gives CASSPGPGQGSYEQYF. The rearrangement uses TRBV5-6 and TRBJ2-7; the match to TRBD1 covers 9 bases. The germline gives CDR1 SGHDT, CDR2 YYEEEE. V was clipped by 5 bases and J by 0 bases; unmatched bases: 9. There are 16 residues in the CDR3.

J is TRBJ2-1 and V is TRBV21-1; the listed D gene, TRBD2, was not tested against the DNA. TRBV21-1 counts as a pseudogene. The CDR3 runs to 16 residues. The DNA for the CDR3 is TGTGCCAGCAGCACAAAGGGGACTAGCGCTGACAATGAGCAGTTCTTC. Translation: CASSTKGTSADNEQFF.

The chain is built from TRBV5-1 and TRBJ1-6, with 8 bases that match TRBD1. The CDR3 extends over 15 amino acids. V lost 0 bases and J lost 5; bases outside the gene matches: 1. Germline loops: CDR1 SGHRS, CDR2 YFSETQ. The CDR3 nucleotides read TGCGCCAGCAGCTTGGTGGGACAGGATAATTCACCCCTCCACTTT. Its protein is CASSLVGQDNSPLHF.

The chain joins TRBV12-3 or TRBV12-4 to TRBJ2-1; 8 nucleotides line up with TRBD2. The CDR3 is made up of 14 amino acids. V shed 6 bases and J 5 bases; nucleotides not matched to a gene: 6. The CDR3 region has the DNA TGTGCCAGCAGGGGCGGGGGGCCCCACAATGAGCAGTTCTTC. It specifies CASRGGGPHNEQFF.

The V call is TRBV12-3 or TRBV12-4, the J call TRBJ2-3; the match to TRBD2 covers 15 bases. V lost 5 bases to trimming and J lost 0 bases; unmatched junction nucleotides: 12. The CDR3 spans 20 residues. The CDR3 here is CASSGLAGGPKAESTDTQYF. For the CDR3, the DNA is TGTGCCAGCAGTGGACTAGCGGGGGGGCCTAAGGCCGAAAGCACAGATACGCAGTATTTT.

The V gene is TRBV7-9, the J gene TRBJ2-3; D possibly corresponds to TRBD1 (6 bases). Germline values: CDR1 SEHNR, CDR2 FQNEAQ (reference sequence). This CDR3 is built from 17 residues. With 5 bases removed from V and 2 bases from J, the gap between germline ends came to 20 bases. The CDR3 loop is CASSDPDSQPTTDTQYF. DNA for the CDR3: TGTGCCAGCAGCGACCCGGACAGCCAACCTACCACAGATACGCAGTATTTT.

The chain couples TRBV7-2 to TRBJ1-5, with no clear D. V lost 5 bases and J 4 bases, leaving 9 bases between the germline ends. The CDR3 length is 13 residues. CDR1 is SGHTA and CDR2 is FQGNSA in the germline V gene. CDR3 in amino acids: CASSRQSNQPQHF. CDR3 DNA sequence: TGTGCCAGCAGCCGGCAGAGTAATCAGCCCCAGCATTTT.

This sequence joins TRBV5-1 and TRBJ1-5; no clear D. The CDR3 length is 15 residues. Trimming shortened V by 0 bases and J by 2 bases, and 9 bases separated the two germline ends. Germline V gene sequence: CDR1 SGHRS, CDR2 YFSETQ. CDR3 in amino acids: CASSLDGNGNQPQHF. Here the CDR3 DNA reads TGCGCCAGCAGCTTGGATGGGAATGGCAATCAGCCCCAGCATTTT. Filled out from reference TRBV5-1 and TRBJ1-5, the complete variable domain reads KAGVTQTPRYLIKTRGQQVTLSCSPISGHRSVSWYQQTPGQGLQFLFEYFSETQRNKGNFPGRFSGRQFSNSRSEMNVSTLELGDSALYLCASSLDGNGNQPQHFGDGTRLSIL.

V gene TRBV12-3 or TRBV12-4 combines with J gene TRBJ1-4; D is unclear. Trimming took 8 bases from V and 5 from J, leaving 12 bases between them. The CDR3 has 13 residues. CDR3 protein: CASAWTQNEKLFF. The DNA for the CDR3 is TGTGCCAGCGCCTGGACCCAGAATGAAAAACTGTTTTTT.

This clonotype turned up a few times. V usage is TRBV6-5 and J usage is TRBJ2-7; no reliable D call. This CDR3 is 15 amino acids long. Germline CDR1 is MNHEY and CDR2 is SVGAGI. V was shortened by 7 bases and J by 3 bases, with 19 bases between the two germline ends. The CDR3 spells CASTLRVGLSYEQYF. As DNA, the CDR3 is TGTGCCAGCACCTTACGGGTAGGGCTCAGCTACGAGCAGTACTTC.

The CDR3 DNA reads as TGTGCCAGTAGTATTCCCGGGACTAGCGGCTCCTACGAGCAGTACTTC. Protein product: CASSIPGTSGSYEQYF. The J gene is TRBJ2-7, the V gene TRBV19, with 11 bases aligning to TRBD2. This CDR3 region has 16 residues. Germline V gene data show CDR1 as LNHDA and CDR2 as SQIVND (reference sequence). The V gene end was trimmed by 3 bases and the J gene end by 0 bases; junction bases not matched to a gene: 4.

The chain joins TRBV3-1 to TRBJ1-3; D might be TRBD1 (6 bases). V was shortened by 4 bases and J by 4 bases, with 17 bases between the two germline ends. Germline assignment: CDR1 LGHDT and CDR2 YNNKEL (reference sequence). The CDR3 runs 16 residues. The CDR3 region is CASSLSLGTPGNTIYF. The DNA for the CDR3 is TGTGCCAGCAGCCTATCCCTTGGGACACCCGGAAACACCATATATTTT.

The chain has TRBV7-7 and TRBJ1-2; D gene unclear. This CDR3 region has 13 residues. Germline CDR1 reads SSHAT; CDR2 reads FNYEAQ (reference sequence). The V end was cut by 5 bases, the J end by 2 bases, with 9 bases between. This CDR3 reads CASSPWRNYGYTF. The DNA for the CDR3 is TGTGCCAGCAGCCCCTGGAGAAACTATGGCTACACCTTC.

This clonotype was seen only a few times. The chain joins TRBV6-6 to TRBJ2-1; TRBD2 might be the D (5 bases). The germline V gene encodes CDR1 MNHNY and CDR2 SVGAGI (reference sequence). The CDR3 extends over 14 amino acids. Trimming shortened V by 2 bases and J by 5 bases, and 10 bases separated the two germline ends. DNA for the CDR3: TGTGCCAGCAGTTACCGGGGATGGGACAATGAGCAGTTCTTC. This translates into CASSYRGWDNEQFF.

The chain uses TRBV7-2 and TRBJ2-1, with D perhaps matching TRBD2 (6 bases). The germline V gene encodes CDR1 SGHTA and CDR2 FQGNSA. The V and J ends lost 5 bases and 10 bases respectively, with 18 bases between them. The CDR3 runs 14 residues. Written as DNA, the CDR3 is TGTGCCAGCAGCATAGGGCACGGGAGCCGCGAGCAGTTCTTC. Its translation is CASSIGHGSREQFF.

The DNA for the CDR3 is TGTGCCAGCAGCTTGGGACCCACCGGAGAGACCCAGTACTTC. Translating it yields CASSLGPTGETQYF. The genes are TRBV7-2 and TRBJ2-5, with D perhaps being TRBD1 or TRBD2 (5 bases each). The CDR3 runs to 14 residues. Germline V gives CDR1 SGHTA, CDR2 FQGNSA. V lost 3 bases and J lost 4, with 12 bases in between.

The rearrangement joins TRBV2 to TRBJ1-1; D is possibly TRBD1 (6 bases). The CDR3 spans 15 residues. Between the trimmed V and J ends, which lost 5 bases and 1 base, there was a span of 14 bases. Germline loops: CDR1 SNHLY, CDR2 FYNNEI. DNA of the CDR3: TGTGCCAGCAGTCCACAGGGATTAGGGAACACTGAAGCTTTCTTT. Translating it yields CASSPQGLGNTEAFF.

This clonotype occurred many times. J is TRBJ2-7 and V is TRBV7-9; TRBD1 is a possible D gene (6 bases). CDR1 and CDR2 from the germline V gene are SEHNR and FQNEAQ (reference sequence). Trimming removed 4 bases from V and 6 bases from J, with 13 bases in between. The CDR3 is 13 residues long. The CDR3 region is CASSSRGSSEQYF. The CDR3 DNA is TGTGCCAGCAGCTCGAGGGGGTCGTCCGAGCAGTACTTC. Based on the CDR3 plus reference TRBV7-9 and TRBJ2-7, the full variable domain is DTGVSQNPRHKITKRGQNVTFRCDPISEHNRLYWYRQTLGQGPEFLTYFQNEAQLEKSRLLSDRFSAERPKGSFSTLEIQRTEQGDSAMYLCASSSRGSSEQYFGPGTRLTVT.

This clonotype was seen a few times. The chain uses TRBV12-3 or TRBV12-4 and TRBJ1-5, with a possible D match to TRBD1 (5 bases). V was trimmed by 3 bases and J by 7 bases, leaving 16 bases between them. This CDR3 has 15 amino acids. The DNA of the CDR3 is TGTGCCAGCAGTTTTGGGGGGGAATCAGGGCAGCCCCAGCATTTT. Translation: CASSFGGESGQPQHF.

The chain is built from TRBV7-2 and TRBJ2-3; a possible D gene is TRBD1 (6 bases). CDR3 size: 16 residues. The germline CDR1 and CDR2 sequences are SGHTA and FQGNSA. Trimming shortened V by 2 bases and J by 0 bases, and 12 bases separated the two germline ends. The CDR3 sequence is CASSLLKGGSTDTQYF. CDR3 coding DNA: TGTGCCAGCAGCTTATTGAAAGGGGGTAGCACAGATACGCAGTATTTT.

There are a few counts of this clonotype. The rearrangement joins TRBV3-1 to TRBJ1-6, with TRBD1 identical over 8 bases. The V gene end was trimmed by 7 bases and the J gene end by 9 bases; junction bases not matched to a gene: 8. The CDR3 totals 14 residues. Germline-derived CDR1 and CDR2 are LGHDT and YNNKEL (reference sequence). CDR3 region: CASNNGQGGSPLHF. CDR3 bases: TGTGCCAGCAATAACGGACAGGGCGGTTCACCCCTCCACTTT.

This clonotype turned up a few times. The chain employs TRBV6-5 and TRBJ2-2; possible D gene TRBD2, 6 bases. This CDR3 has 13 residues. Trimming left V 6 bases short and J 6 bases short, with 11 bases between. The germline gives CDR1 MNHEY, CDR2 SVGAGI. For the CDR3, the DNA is TGTGCCAGCAGCCGACTAGAAGCCGGGGAGCTGTTTTTT. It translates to CASSRLEAGELFF.

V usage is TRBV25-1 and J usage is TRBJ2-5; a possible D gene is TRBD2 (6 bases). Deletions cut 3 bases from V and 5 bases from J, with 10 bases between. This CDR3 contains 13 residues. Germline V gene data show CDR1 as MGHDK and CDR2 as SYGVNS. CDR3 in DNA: TGTGCCAGCAGTGATGGGGGGTTGGAGACCCAGTACTTC. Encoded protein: CASSDGGLETQYF.

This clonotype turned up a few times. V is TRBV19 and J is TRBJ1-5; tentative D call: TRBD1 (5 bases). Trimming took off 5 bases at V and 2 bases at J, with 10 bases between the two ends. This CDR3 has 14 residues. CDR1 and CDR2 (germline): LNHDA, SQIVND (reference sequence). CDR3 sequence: CASSWDWGNQPQHF. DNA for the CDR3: TGTGCCAGTAGTTGGGACTGGGGCAATCAGCCCCAGCATTTT.

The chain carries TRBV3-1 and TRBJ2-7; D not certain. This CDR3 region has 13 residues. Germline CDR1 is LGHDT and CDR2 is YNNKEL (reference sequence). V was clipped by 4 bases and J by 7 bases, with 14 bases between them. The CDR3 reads CASSPDGDAEQYF. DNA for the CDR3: TGTGCCAGCAGCCCGGACGGCGACGCGGAGCAGTACTTC.

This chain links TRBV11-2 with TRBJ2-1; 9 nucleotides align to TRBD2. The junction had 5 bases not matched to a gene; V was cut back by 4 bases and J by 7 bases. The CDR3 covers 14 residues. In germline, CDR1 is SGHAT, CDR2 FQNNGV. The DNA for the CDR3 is TGTGCCAGCAGCTCCTCGGGACTAGCAAATGAGCAGTTCTTC. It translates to CASSSSGLANEQFF.

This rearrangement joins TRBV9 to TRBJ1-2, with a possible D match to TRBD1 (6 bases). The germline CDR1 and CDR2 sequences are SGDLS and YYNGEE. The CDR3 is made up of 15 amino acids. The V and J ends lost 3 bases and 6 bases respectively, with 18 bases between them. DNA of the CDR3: TGTGCCAGCAGCGGCCAGAGGGGGGGACGGCATGGCTACACCTTC. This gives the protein CASSGQRGGRHGYTF.

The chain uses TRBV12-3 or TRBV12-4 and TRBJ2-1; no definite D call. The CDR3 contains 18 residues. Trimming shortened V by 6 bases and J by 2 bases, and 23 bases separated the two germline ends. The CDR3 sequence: CASSPEEVGDVTYNEQFF. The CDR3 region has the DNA TGTGCCAGCAGCCCTGAAGAGGTAGGCGATGTTACCTACAATGAGCAGTTCTTC.

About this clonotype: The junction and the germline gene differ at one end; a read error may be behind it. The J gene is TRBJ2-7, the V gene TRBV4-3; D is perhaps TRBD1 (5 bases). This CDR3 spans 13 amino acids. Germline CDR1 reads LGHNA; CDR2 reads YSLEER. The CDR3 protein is CASRQGVSYEQYF. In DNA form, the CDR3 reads TGCGCCAGCAGGCAAGGGGTTTCCTACGAGCAGTACTTC.

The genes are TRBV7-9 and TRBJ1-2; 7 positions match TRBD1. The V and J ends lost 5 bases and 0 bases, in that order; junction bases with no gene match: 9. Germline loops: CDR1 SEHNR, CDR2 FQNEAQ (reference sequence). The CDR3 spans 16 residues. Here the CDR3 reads CASSHALGQSNYGYTF. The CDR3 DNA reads TGTGCCAGCAGCCACGCTTTGGGACAGTCTAACTATGGCTACACCTTC.